The clone carrying this T cell receptor beta chain has a handful of counts. Its antigen remains unknown. With 60 Vbeta and 13 Jbeta primers, the PCR was carried out. Profiling relied on immunoSEQ multiplex PCR, and the TCRdb table lists in-frame clones only, not all of them. This table holds some 190,000 clones, 70% to 75% found once. This sample was included in a study of cytomegalovirus exposure and HLA in healthy donors. Donors consisted of healthy bone marrow donors. Germline CDR1 and CDR2: MNHEY and SVGAGI. The CDR3 spans 14 residues. The J segment lost 3 bases and the V segment lost 4 bases, leaving 4 bases of the junction unmatched. Notes on the study in general: When analyzed later, a missense DCLRE1C variant was found to be linked to TCR beta V- and J-gene trimming. Presence/absence analyses supposed approximately even sequencing depth among donors.

This rearrangement joins TRBV6-5 to TRBJ2-7; 9 nucleotides align to TRBD1. Sequenced sample: PBMCs. The receptor was derived from a young man in good health and CMV-seropositive. CDR3 bases: TGTGCCAGCAGTTTGGAGGACAGGGGCTACGAGCAGTACTTC. Translated, it gives CASSLEDRGYEQYF.